A selection of T cell receptor beta chains follows, all from one sample in a study of T cell repertoires in cytomegalovirus infection. TCRdb re-derived calls from the reads in MiXCR, one entry per CDR3 protein. The table records about 180,000 distinct CDR3 sequences, approximately 14% of them present only once. The sample comprised PBMCs. These receptor sequences come from a human donor in good health (CMV status not recorded). Some clones in this sample may be carry-over from other donors' samples. Each CDR3 is given with its conserved first and last residue. Fields, in order: D gene, V gene, clone size, J gene, CDR3 protein, CDR3 DNA. A D gene is named only where the DNA matches it firmly. Clone size appears in some rows only: once, few, many, or a class for an expanded clone.

D: TRBD1; V: TRBV28; size: many; J: TRBJ1-1; CDR3: CASSYDRVLDTEAFF; DNA: TGTGCCAGCAGTTATGACAGGGTCTTGGACACTGAAGCTTTCTTT
D: .; V: TRBV19; size: few; J: TRBJ1-1; CDR3: CASSIPGQNTEAFF; DNA: TGTGCCAGTAGTATTCCGGGACAGAACACTGAAGCTTTCTTT
D: TRBD1; V: TRBV20-1; size: few; J: TRBJ2-7; CDR3: CSAAQGQGAVQYF; DNA: TGCAGTGCTGCCCAGGGACAGGGGGCGGTTCAGTACTTC
D: .; V: TRBV7-2; size: many; J: TRBJ2-3; CDR3: CASSFTQGDTQYF; DNA: TGTGCCAGCAGCTTCACACAGGGAGATACGCAGTATTTT
D: .; V: TRBV7-2; size: few; J: TRBJ2-1; CDR3: CASSSYNYPYNEQFF; DNA: TGTGCCAGCAGCTCATATAACTATCCCTACAATGAGCAGTTCTTC
D: TRBD2; V: TRBV12-3/TRBV12-4; size: many; J: TRBJ2-1; CDR3: CASSPSGGAGDEQFF; DNA: TGTGCCAGCAGTCCTAGCGGGGGGGCCGGGGATGAGCAGTTCTTC
D: .; V: TRBV27; size: .; J: TRBJ2-7; CDR3: CASSFTQGGREDEQYF; DNA: TGTGCCAGCAGTTTCACCCAGGGGGGGCGGGAGGACGAGCAGTACTTC
D: .; V: TRBV7-9; size: few; J: TRBJ2-7; CDR3: CASSRGPYEQYF; DNA: TGTGCCAGCAGCCGGGGGCCATACGAGCAGTACTTC
D: TRBD1; V: TRBV7-2; size: many; J: TRBJ1-5; CDR3: CASSLEAGGQPQHF; DNA: TGTGCCAGCAGCTTAGAGGCAGGGGGCCAGCCCCAGCATTTT
D: .; V: TRBV5-6; size: .; J: TRBJ2-1; CDR3: CASEGLPSYNEQFF; DNA: TGTGCCAGCGAAGGTTTACCCTCCTACAATGAGCAGTTCTTC
D: .; V: TRBV25-1; size: many; J: TRBJ2-7; CDR3: CATRGGPYEQYF; DNA: TGTGCCACCAGAGGGGGACCCTACGAGCAGTACTTC
D: TRBD1; V: TRBV2; size: few; J: TRBJ2-2; CDR3: CASSDRGPDGELFF; DNA: TGTGCCAGCAGTGATAGGGGGCCCGACGGGGAGCTGTTTTTT
D: TRBD2; V: TRBV27; size: few; J: TRBJ2-3; CDR3: CASSLPRGGTDTQYF; DNA: TGTGCCAGCAGTTTACCCCGCGGGGGGACAGATACGCAGTATTTT
D: .; V: TRBV7-9; size: many; J: TRBJ2-3; CDR3: CASSPRTLPDTQYF; DNA: TGTGCCAGCAGCCCAAGAACCCTCCCAGATACGCAGTATTTT
D: .; V: TRBV12-3/TRBV12-4; size: many; J: TRBJ2-1; CDR3: CASTTGLGKFISYNEQFF; DNA: TGTGCCAGCACCACGGGACTTGGTAAATTTATCTCCTACAATGAGCAGTTCTTC
D: TRBD2; V: TRBV24-1; size: many; J: TRBJ2-5; CDR3: CATSDSRGTSGKSPETQYF; DNA: TGTGCCACCAGTGATTCCCGAGGGACTAGCGGGAAGTCTCCAGAGACCCAGTACTTC
D: .; V: TRBV10-1; size: .; J: TRBJ2-7; CDR3: CASSDGSYEQYF; DNA: TGCGCCAGCAGTGACGGCTCCTACGAGCAGTACTTC
D: TRBD1; V: TRBV19; size: few; J: TRBJ1-5; CDR3: CASSIIRDRGTQPQHF; DNA: TGTGCCAGTAGTATAATCCGGGACAGGGGTACTCAGCCCCAGCATTTT
D: .; V: TRBV27; size: .; J: TRBJ1-1; CDR3: CASSVRGVNTEAFF; DNA: TGTGCCAGCAGTGTACGAGGGGTGAACACTGAAGCTTTCTTT
D: .; V: TRBV7-2; size: many; J: TRBJ1-6; CDR3: CASREPRGQRDSPLHF; DNA: TGTGCCAGCAGGGAGCCAAGAGGACAGCGGGATTCACCCCTCCACTTT
D: TRBD1; V: TRBV28; size: few; J: TRBJ1-2; CDR3: CASRAGTGVGGYTF; DNA: TGTGCCAGCAGAGCCGGGACAGGGGTTGGTGGCTACACCTTC
D: .; V: TRBV4-2; size: .; J: TRBJ1-2; CDR3: CASSQEQIYGYTF; DNA: TGTGCCAGCAGCCAAGAACAGATCTATGGCTACACCTTC